Below are 13 T cell receptor beta chains sequenced from a single sample in a study of shared clonotypes between healthy human individuals. Libraries were prepared by immunoSEQ multiplex PCR; TCRdb keeps only in-frame clonotypes and omits some of them. The data hold roughly 2,500,000 clones, with approximately 93% observed a single time. Sequences were obtained from naive CD4+ T cells from PBMCs. The sample's subset: CD45RA+ positively selected. Receptors originate from a young man in good health. Some clones in this sample may be carry-over from other donors' samples.

This sequence joins TRBV28 and TRBJ2-7, with D perhaps matching TRBD2 (5 bases). This CDR3 comprises 14 residues. CDR1 is MDHEN and CDR2 is SYDVKM in the germline V gene. The V gene lost 7 bases and the J gene lost 2 bases, with 15 bases spanning the gap. Here the CDR3 reads CASKGSPYPYEQYF. The CDR3, as DNA: TGTGCCAGCAAAGGGAGCCCTTATCCCTACGAGCAGTACTTC. Together with reference TRBV28 and TRBJ2-7, the CDR3 gives the full variable domain: DVKVTQSSRYLVKRTGEKVFLECVQDMDHENMFWYRQDPGLGLRLIYFSYDVKMKEKGDIPEGYSVSREKKERFSLILESASTNQTSMYLCASKGSPYPYEQYFGPGTRLTVT.

This clone has just one count. This rearrangement joins TRBV9 to TRBJ2-7; D is possibly TRBD2 (5 bases). V was pared by 0 bases and J by 3 bases, with 10 bases between. Germline V lookup: CDR1 SGDLS, CDR2 YYNGEE. This CDR3 contains 14 residues. DNA for the CDR3: TGTGCCAGCAGCGTAGATGCAGCGGACTACGAGCAGTACTTC. It encodes CASSVDAADYEQYF.

Details on this clone: Other DNA sequences in the sample encode the same CDR3. V gene TRBV7-3 combines with J gene TRBJ2-2, with 8 bases identical to TRBD1. CDR3 length: 14 amino acids. The trim removed 5 bases at V and 3 bases at J, leaving 2 bases unmatched. Germline V gene data show CDR1 as SGHTA and CDR2 as FQGTGA. CDR3 in DNA: TGTGCCAGCAGCCTGGGACAGGACACCGGGGAGCTGTTTTTT. Protein product: CASSLGQDTGELFF.

The CDR3, as DNA: TGCGCCAGCAGCGAACCTGGACAGGGTCGTGGCTACACCTTC. Protein product: CASSEPGQGRGYTF. This chain uses TRBV5-1 with TRBJ1-2, with 8 positions matching TRBD1. The germline gives CDR1 SGHRS, CDR2 YFSETQ. This CDR3 has 14 amino acids. V lost 4 bases to trimming and J lost 7 bases; unmatched junction nucleotides: 9.

The CDR3 loop reads CAWSVPGGSVEEQFF. The CDR3 coding sequence is TGTGCCTGGAGTGTGCCGGGGGGCTCGGTGGAAGAGCAGTTCTTC. The chain uses TRBV30 and TRBJ2-1; possibly TRBD2 for D (7 bases). Trimming removed 0 bases at V and 10 bases at J, with 19 bases between. The CDR3 has 15 amino acids. The V gene's germline CDR1 is GTSNPN and CDR2 SVGIG (reference sequence).

The chain couples TRBV30 to TRBJ1-5; 9 positions agree with TRBD1. CDR1 is GTSNPN, CDR2 SVGIG, per germline (reference sequence). J was trimmed by 7 bases and V by 3 bases; bases with no gene match: 13. The CDR3 contains 16 residues. The CDR3 DNA is TGTGCCTGGAGACCACAGGGGGCGAGGAGATTACAGCCCCAGCATTTT. Residues: CAWRPQGARRLQPQHF.

The chain uses TRBV11-2 and TRBJ2-3, with D maybe TRBD1 (6 bases). Germline V gene lookup returns CDR1 SGHAT and CDR2 FQNNGV. The CDR3 is 15 amino acids. Trimming took off 5 bases at V and 4 bases at J, with 16 bases between the two ends. CDR3 nucleotide sequence: TGTGCCAGCAGCCGTACAGGGTTGCGCGCAGATACGCAGTATTTT. This encodes CASSRTGLRADTQYF.

The genes are TRBV28 and TRBJ1-5, with TRBD1 as a possible D gene (6 bases). V was clipped by 6 bases and J by 2 bases, with 20 bases between them. The germline V gene encodes CDR1 MDHEN and CDR2 SYDVKM. The CDR3 spans 17 residues. The CDR3 protein is CASSLVAGAKGNQPQHF. The CDR3 region has the DNA TGTGCCAGCAGCTTGGTCGCGGGGGCGAAGGGCAATCAGCCCCAGCATTTT.

This chain links TRBV5-6 with TRBJ2-3; the D gene is possibly TRBD1 (6 bases). The germline V gene encodes CDR1 SGHDT and CDR2 YYEEEE. This CDR3 has 13 residues. Trimming cost V 2 bases and J 4 bases, with 8 bases left between them. The CDR3 is CASSFSGADTQYF. CDR3 bases: TGTGCCAGCAGCTTTTCAGGGGCAGATACGCAGTATTTT.

The chain has TRBV2 and TRBJ2-4; D remains unclear. The CDR3 length is 16 residues. CDR1 is SNHLY and CDR2 is FYNNEI in the germline V gene. The germline V and J ends were trimmed by 3 bases and 4 bases, with 16 bases remaining between them. CDR3 loop: CASSDSNRQLKNIQYF. CDR3 nucleotides: TGTGCCAGCAGTGATTCCAACAGACAACTAAAAAACATTCAGTACTTC.

This chain uses TRBV5-1 with TRBJ1-4; D gene unclear. This CDR3 spans 16 amino acids. V was clipped by 4 bases and J by 6 bases, with 19 bases between them. In germline, CDR1 is SGHRS, CDR2 YFSETQ. The DNA of the CDR3 is TGCGCCAGCAGCCCGTACGCCGGGGATCGGGATGAAAAACTGTTTTTT. Its protein is CASSPYAGDRDEKLFF.

The V and J genes are TRBV28 and TRBJ2-7; unclear D gene. V was trimmed by 2 bases and J by 2 bases, leaving 10 bases between them. Germline V gene sequence: CDR1 MDHEN, CDR2 SYDVKM. CDR3 length: 14 residues. The CDR3 region is CASSLVPDTYEQYF. The CDR3 DNA follows: TGTGCCAGCAGTTTAGTGCCGGATACCTACGAGCAGTACTTC.

Only one count was recorded for this clone. The chain recombines TRBV9 with TRBJ2-7, with 11 bases aligning to TRBD1. J gave up 3 bases and V 3 bases, and 5 bases lay outside the gene matches. The CDR3 length is 15 residues. The V gene's germline CDR1 is SGDLS and CDR2 YYNGEE. The DNA of the CDR3 is TGTGCCAGCAGCGGACCCGGGACAGGGGGCTACGAGCAGTACTTC. This codes for CASSGPGTGGYEQYF.